The 22 T cell receptor beta chains below all came from one sample that was sequenced in a study of shared clonotypes between healthy human individuals. The assay was immunoSEQ multiplex PCR, and TCRdb's table has in-frame clones only and misses some. In the table there are hundreds of thousands of clones, approximately 96% of which are singletons. Naive CD8 cells, CD45RO-negative and positively selected for CCR7, excluded terminally differentiated effector memory CD45RA+ cells. Source material: naive CD8+ T cells sorted from blood. Every receptor here comes from a woman between 25 and 40 years old in good health.

The chain uses TRBV9 and TRBJ1-2, with 7 bases that match TRBD1. The CDR3 is 15 amino acids. The germline V gene has CDR1 SGDLS and CDR2 YYNGEE. V lost 3 bases and J lost 4; bases outside the gene matches: 9. The CDR3 DNA is TGTGCCAGCAGCGGATGGACAGGATTGGCCTATGGCTACACCTTC. Translation gives CASSGWTGLAYGYTF.

As concerns this clone: Other DNA sequences in this specimen translate into the identical CDR3. The chain has TRBV7-9 and TRBJ2-1, with D tentatively TRBD2 (6 bases). The V end was cut by 1 base, the J end by 4 bases, with 11 bases between. The CDR3 covers 15 residues. Germline V gene data show CDR1 as SEHNR and CDR2 as FQNEAQ (reference sequence). The CDR3 here is CASSLVSGTYNEQFF. CDR3 sequence (DNA): TGTGCCAGCAGCTTAGTTTCCGGGACTTACAATGAGCAGTTCTTC.

For this clone: The sample has other DNA sequences that encode this CDR3 too. The chain carries TRBV28 and TRBJ1-3; no firm D call. The V and J ends lost 2 bases and 4 bases respectively, with 3 bases between them. The germline V gene encodes CDR1 MDHEN and CDR2 SYDVKM. This CDR3 has 12 residues. The DNA for the CDR3 is TGTGCCAGCAGTTTAGGGGGAAACACCATATATTTT. Protein product: CASSLGGNTIYF.

This chain joins TRBV5-1 and TRBJ2-1; 10 nucleotides match TRBD2. Germline CDR1 SGHRS, CDR2 YFSETQ. With 3 bases clipped from V and 4 bases from J, the junction kept 4 bases outside the gene matches. This CDR3 spans 15 amino acids. The CDR3 spells CASSSGTSEYNEQFF. In DNA form, the CDR3 reads TGCGCCAGCAGCTCCGGGACTAGCGAATACAATGAGCAGTTCTTC.

This chain links TRBV28 with TRBJ2-3, with D maybe TRBD1 (5 bases). V lost 3 bases and J lost 6, with 13 bases in between. This CDR3 is 14 amino acids long. Per the germline V gene, CDR1 is MDHEN and CDR2 is SYDVKM. The chain's CDR3 is CASSFSSSGDTQYF. In nucleotides, the CDR3 is TGTGCCAGCAGTTTTAGTAGTTCAGGGGATACGCAGTATTTT.

V gene TRBV5-8 combines with J gene TRBJ2-7; TRBD1 or TRBD2 may be the D gene (6 bases each). Trimming stripped 4 bases from V and 6 bases from J, with 26 bases between. From germline, CDR1 is SGHTS and CDR2 YDEGEE. CDR3 length equals 17 residues. CDR3 region: CASSPERVGGPGREQYF. The DNA for the CDR3 is TGTGCCAGCAGCCCGGAGAGGGTAGGGGGGCCGGGGCGCGAGCAGTACTTC.

CDR3 region: CASSPSAGGYEQYF. In DNA, the CDR3 is TGTGCCAGTAGCCCCTCTGCGGGAGGCTACGAGCAGTACTTC. The rearrangement uses TRBV19 and TRBJ2-5; TRBD2 aligns across 8 bases. The end of the DNA is better explained by TRBJ2-7, so the J call may be wrong. The CDR3 covers 14 residues. The V gene's germline CDR1 is LNHDA and CDR2 SQIVND (reference sequence).

This sequence joins TRBV27 and TRBJ2-6; D is possibly TRBD2 (6 bases). The CDR3 is 16 residues long. Between the trimmed V and J ends, which lost 1 base and 4 bases, there was a span of 11 bases. Per the germline V gene, CDR1 is MNHEY and CDR2 is SMNVEV (reference sequence). The CDR3 region is CASSLYGEAGANVLTF. CDR3 bases: TGTGCCAGCAGTTTATACGGGGAGGCAGGGGCCAACGTCCTGACTTTC.

The chain recombines TRBV5-4 with TRBJ2-2; 11 nucleotides match TRBD1. CDR1 and CDR2 from the germline V gene are SGHNT and YYREEE (reference sequence). The CDR3 loop spans 16 amino acids. V dropped 4 bases and J dropped 5; count of bases not matched to a gene: 7. The CDR3 sequence: CASSAGQGAGTGELFF. The CDR3 nucleotides are TGTGCCAGCAGCGCAGGACAGGGGGCTGGGACCGGGGAGCTGTTTTTT.

The rearrangement uses TRBV4-1 and TRBJ2-7; D may match TRBD1 or TRBD2 (5 bases each). Germline-derived CDR1 and CDR2 are MGHRA and YSYEKL. This CDR3 is built from 13 residues. With 2 bases removed from V and 5 bases from J, the gap between germline ends came to 10 bases. The CDR3 sequence: CASSQFQGDEQYF. The CDR3 bases are TGCGCCAGCAGCCAATTCCAGGGAGACGAGCAGTACTTC.

This chain links TRBV27 with TRBJ2-3; D uncertain. V dropped 2 bases and J dropped 1 base, with 16 bases sitting between them. Germline V gene lookup returns CDR1 MNHEY and CDR2 SMNVEV (reference sequence). This CDR3 is 17 amino acids long. The CDR3, as DNA: TGTGCCAGCAGTTTAACGGAGAGTAGTCTTGGCACAGATACGCAGTATTTT. Its translation is CASSLTESSLGTDTQYF.

This clone has a single count. The V and J genes are TRBV27 and TRBJ2-7; 7 positions match TRBD2. There are 12 residues in the CDR3. The germline V gene has CDR1 MNHEY and CDR2 SMNVEV (reference sequence). V shed 6 bases and J 7 bases; nucleotides not matched to a gene: 6. The DNA of the CDR3 is TGTGCCAGCAGCGAAATGGGACTAGAGCAGTACTTC. It yields the protein CASSEMGLEQYF.

This chain uses TRBV29-1 with TRBJ2-7; D is ambiguous. Trimming removed 7 bases at V and 6 bases at J, with 16 bases between. The CDR3 runs to 12 residues. Per the germline V gene, CDR1 is SQVTM and CDR2 is ANQGSEA. DNA of the CDR3: TGCAGCGCTGAGTCCGGTGTCGGCGAGCAGTACTTC. Its translation: CSAESGVGEQYF.

This clone was observed a handful of times. The chain recombines TRBV4-1 with TRBJ2-7; D gene unclear. Deletions cut 5 bases from V and 2 bases from J, with 4 bases between. This CDR3 is built from 11 residues. The germline gives CDR1 MGHRA, CDR2 YSYEKL. In nucleotides, the CDR3 is TGCGCCAGCAGCTCAACCTACGAGCAGTACTTC. Residues: CASSSTYEQYF.

The genes are TRBV5-1 and TRBJ2-3; D not certain. CDR3 length equals 16 residues. V lost 3 bases and J 0 bases, leaving 14 bases between the germline ends. Germline values: CDR1 SGHRS, CDR2 YFSETQ. CDR3 coding DNA: TGCGCCAGCAGCTCGGGCGTCCTCTCTAGCACAGATACGCAGTATTTT. It codes for CASSSGVLSSTDTQYF.

In DNA form, the CDR3 reads TGTGCCAGCAGTTTGCAGGTCTTTCCGAACACTGAAGCTTTCTTT. It is translated as CASSLQVFPNTEAFF. The chain uses TRBV28 and TRBJ1-1; unclear D gene. Germline-derived CDR1 and CDR2 are MDHEN and SYDVKM. Trimming left V 3 bases short and J 1 base short, with 12 bases between. The CDR3 totals 15 residues.

The V gene is TRBV15, the J gene TRBJ2-7, with D hard to call. Deletions cut 2 bases from V and 7 bases from J, with 12 bases between. Germline V lookup: CDR1 LNHNV, CDR2 YYDKDF (reference sequence). The CDR3 loop spans 13 amino acids. For the CDR3, the DNA is TGTGCCACCAGCAGACGACTTTCCCTGGAGCAGTACTTC. Its protein is CATSRRLSLEQYF.

This rearrangement joins TRBV7-3 to TRBJ2-1; 8 bases are shared with TRBD2. J was trimmed by 8 bases and V by 5 bases; bases with no gene match: 11. The CDR3 runs to 15 residues. Germline V gene sequence: CDR1 SGHTA, CDR2 FQGTGA. The CDR3 reads CASSLLAGGVDEQFF. The CDR3 nucleotides are TGTGCCAGCAGCCTCCTAGCGGGCGGGGTTGATGAGCAGTTCTTC.

The genes are TRBV28 and TRBJ2-7; D is unclear. Per the germline V gene, CDR1 is MDHEN and CDR2 is SYDVKM. V was shortened by 5 bases and J by 3 bases, with 8 bases between the two germline ends. CDR3 length equals 12 residues. This CDR3 is CASSMPNYEQYF. The CDR3 region has the DNA TGTGCCAGCAGTATGCCCAACTACGAGCAGTACTTC.

The chain combines TRBV6-1 with TRBJ1-1, with D possibly TRBD1 on 6 matching bases. The germline V and J ends were trimmed by 4 bases and 12 bases, with 15 bases remaining between them. The CDR3 is 12 amino acids. Per germline, CDR1 MNHNS and CDR2 SASEGT. CDR3 sequence: CASSVGGAAPFF. The DNA of the CDR3 is TGTGCCAGCAGTGTTGGGGGCGCAGCTCCTTTCTTT.

The chain carries TRBV15 and TRBJ1-1; D unclear. Germline CDR1 and CDR2: LNHNV and YYDKDF (reference sequence). CDR3 length: 16 amino acids. V lost 1 base and J lost 1, with 13 bases in between. CDR3 sequence reads: CATSRGRTPGNTEAFF. CDR3 coding DNA: TGTGCCACCAGCAGAGGAAGGACGCCTGGGAACACTGAAGCTTTCTTT.

V is TRBV18 and J is TRBJ1-1; no reliable D call. The V and J ends lost 3 bases and 4 bases respectively, with 12 bases between them. The CDR3 contains 14 residues. Germline V lookup: CDR1 KGHSH, CDR2 LQKENI. The CDR3 coding sequence is TGTGCCAGCTCACCGGAACGAACGACCACTGAAGCTTTCTTT. Its protein product is CASSPERTTTEAFF.